This T cell receptor (beta chain) was identified in a study of blood T cells in healthy people across ages (dated by TCRdb to 2014 to 2015). As for the study more broadly: In model experiments, roughly one uniquely barcoded TCR beta cDNA molecule per two T cells was captured by template switching. To track age-related changes in TCR beta repertoire diversity, the study relied on deep sequencing normalized with unique cDNA molecular identifiers. To avoid experimental bias, donors of different ages were distributed randomly across sequencing lanes. The donors were divided into four age groups: young (average approximately 16 years), middle-aged (under 40), aged (about 56) and long-lived (more than 75). Two additional independent replicas of 1 million unique cDNA reads from the same blood draw were analyzed for two donors (one aged 18 to 30 and one aged 80 or older). The investigation overall reported the following: Observed TCR beta diversity per million T cells fell roughly linearly with age, and a significant reduction was already apparent by age around 40. The long-lived group showed more naive CD4+ T cells, fewer expanded clones and increased TCR diversity than the aged group, suggesting age selection. Estimates of total diversity based on one million sequenced T cells were regarded as lower bounds and as underestimates. Because the CMV infection status of the donors was unknown, age-related changes in expanded clonotypes may potentially have been confounded. The percentage of naive T cells measured by flow cytometry correlated strongly with observed TCR beta diversity. Because profiling used bulk unsorted PBMCs, naive and antigen-experienced compartments could not be compared conclusively.

V trim: 4 bases; J trim: 4 bases; unmatched bases: 11. As encoded in the germline V gene, CDR1 is SNHLY while CDR2 is FYNNEI. Including cysteine and phenylalanine, the CDR3 has 17 amino acids. Only the CDR3 DNA is retained, 51 bases long and in frame from the first base. For this clonotype: Its antigen is still unknown. No much larger clonotype is one base removed from it; base qualities were not supplied.

The library came from 5' RACE. The instrument was an Illumina HiSeq 2500. A second roughly 7 to 11 cycle PCR used a sample-barcoded 5' primer and a J-beta primer mix. Each TCR beta cDNA molecule received a unique molecular identifier from a template-switch 5' adaptor carrying 12 random nucleotides. At least 2.5 million CDR3-containing paired-end reads were obtained from each sample. First-strand cDNA was synthesized from all RNA with the Mint cDNA synthesis kit, primed by a TRBC-specific oligonucleotide. Following uracil-DNA glycosylase treatment, all cDNA underwent a first 18-cycle PCR with the universal primers M1SS and BC2_uni_R. As for the original processing: Each sample was normalized by randomly selecting 1 million high-quality reads, each carrying a distinct molecular identifier. Instead of being binned into consensus sequences, reads with shared molecular identifiers were discarded. CDR3 identification, clonotype clustering and error correction used MiTCR with a Q25 quality threshold and the strictest error-elimination algorithm. A nonparametric unseen species model using Euler transformation provided a lower-bound estimate of total TCR beta diversity. TCRdb itself trimmed the public reads at Q25 with fastp, ran MiXCR and retained productive beta chains. Every entry covers one CDR3 protein and lists the most common genes and DNA from its rows. TCRdb's processing, not the authors' own work, is the source of the V and J calls. This sample gives about 620,000 distinct CDR3 sequences in total; over 20% of them show up just once. 3.6% of the sample comes from the top ten.

Systemically healthy Caucasian individuals from Russia, around 39 in total and aged about 6 to 95 years, were included as donors. About 9.8 milliliters of peripheral blood were drawn from each donor into EDTA-treated Vacutainer tubes. Ficoll-Paque density-gradient centrifugation was used to isolate PBMCs, with at least 6.5 million obtained per sample. Trizol reagent was used to extract total RNA from the PBMCs, yielding at least 5.5 micrograms per sample. For every donor, flow cytometry on a PBMC aliquot measured the percentage of naive CD45RAhigh/CD27high T cells. The receptor chain draws on TRBV2 and TRBJ2-7, and TRBD2 aligns with 12 junction nucleotides. The sequence derives from a man in his 70s in good health. The sample taken for sequencing was blood. The CDR3: CASSGTSGTVYLYEQYF. The nucleotides are TGTGCCAGCAGTGGGACTAGCGGGACAGTCTATCTATACGAGCAGTACTTC.